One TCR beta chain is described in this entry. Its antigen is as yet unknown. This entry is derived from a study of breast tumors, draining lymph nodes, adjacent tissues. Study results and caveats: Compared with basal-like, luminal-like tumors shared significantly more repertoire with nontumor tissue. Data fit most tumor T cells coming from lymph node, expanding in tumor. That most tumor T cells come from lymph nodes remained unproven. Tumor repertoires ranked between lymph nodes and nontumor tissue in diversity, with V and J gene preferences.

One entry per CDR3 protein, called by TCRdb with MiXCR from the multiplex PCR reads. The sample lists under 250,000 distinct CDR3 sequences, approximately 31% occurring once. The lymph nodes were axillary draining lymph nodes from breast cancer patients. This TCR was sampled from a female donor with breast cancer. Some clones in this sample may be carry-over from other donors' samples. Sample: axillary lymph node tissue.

The CDR3 DNA reads as TGCAGTGCGGACGAGCAGTACTTC. This sequence encodes CSADEQYF. The chain links TRBV20-1 to TRBJ2-7; unclear D gene. The germline V gene has CDR1 DFQATT and CDR2 SNEGSKA (reference sequence). The CDR3 covers 8 residues. V was trimmed by 6 bases and J by 5 bases, leaving 2 bases between them.